Listed here is a single T cell receptor (beta chain). In the authors' methods: It was from reference gene primer amplification that nucleated cell counts were estimated. Clones were read by immunoSEQ multiplex PCR, and TCRdb kept only the in-frame ones, dropping some. V, J and clone size reflect that table, while D and trimming were determined from the DNA. The repertoire holds about 50,000 clones, 83% seen once, with 16% in the top ten. The data belong to a study of blood T cell repertoires in COVID-19. For the study at large: Researchers got acute and convalescent COVID-19 samples from the United States, Italy and Spain. The analysed material was cDNA or gDNA that came from T cells, B-cell-depleted T cells, or PBMCs.

Germline-derived CDR1 and CDR2 are SNHLY and FYNNEI. The ends were cut back, 3 bases at V and 6 bases at J, with 12 bases in the middle. The length of the CDR3 is 14 residues. This receptor was identified in a man aged 40-55 years with acute or convalescent COVID-19. Source material: peripheral blood. The V call is TRBV2, the J call TRBJ1-5; perhaps TRBD1 as D (5 bases). The CDR3 region has the DNA TGTGCCAGCAGTGAGAGACAGCGCGTTCAGCCCCAGCATTTT. This encodes CASSERQRVQPQHF.